The text below deals with one TCR beta chain. The CDR3 contains 13 residues. Trimming took 5 bases from V and 4 from J, leaving 12 bases between them. Per germline, CDR1 MNHEY and CDR2 SVGAGI. This entry comes from a study of blood T cells in healthy people across ages. Primed by a sample-barcoded 5' primer and a J-beta primer mix, a second PCR proceeded for about 6 to 12 cycles. Each cDNA molecule was tagged by a template-switch adaptor with 12 random nucleotides. TCRdb reanalysed the 5' RACE reads using MiXCR and keeps one entry per CDR3 protein. The sample has over a million distinct CDR3 sequences, 59% seen once.

The sequencing input was blood. The chain links TRBV6-5 to TRBJ2-7; a possible D gene is TRBD1 (6 bases). The receptor was derived from a man younger than 35 in good health. CDR3 DNA sequence: TGTGCCAGCAGTCAGGGACACCCATACGAGCAGTACTTC. This translates into CASSQGHPYEQYF.